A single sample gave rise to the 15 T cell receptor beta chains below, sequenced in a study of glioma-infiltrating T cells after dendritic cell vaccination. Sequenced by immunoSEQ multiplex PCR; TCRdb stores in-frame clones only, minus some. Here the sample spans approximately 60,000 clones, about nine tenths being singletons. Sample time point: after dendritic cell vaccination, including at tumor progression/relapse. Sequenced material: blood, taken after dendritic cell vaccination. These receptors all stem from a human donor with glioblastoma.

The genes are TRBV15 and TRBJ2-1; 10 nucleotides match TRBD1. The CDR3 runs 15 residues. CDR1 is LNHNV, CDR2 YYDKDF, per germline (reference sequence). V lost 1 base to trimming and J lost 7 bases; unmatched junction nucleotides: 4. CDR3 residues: CATSRGGQGKNEQFF. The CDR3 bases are TGTGCCACCAGCAGAGGGGGACAGGGGAAAAATGAGCAGTTCTTC.

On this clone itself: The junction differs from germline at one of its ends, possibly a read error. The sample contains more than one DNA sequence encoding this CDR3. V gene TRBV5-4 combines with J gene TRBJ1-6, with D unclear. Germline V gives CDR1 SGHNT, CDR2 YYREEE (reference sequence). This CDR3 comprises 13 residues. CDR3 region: CASSLSFNSPLHF. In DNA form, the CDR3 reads TGTGCCAGCAGCTTGTCCTTTAATTCACCCCTCCACTTT.

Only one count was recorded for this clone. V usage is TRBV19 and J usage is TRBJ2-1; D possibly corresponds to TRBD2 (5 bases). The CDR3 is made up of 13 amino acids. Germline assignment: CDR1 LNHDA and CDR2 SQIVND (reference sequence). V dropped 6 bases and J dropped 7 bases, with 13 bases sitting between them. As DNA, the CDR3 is TGTGCCAGTAGCCTGTGGGCGGGTAATGAGCAGTTCTTC. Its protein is CASSLWAGNEQFF.

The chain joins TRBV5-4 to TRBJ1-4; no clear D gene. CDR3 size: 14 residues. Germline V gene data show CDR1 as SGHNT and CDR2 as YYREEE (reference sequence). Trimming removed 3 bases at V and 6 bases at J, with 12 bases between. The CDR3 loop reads CASSSATADEKLFF. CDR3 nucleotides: TGTGCCAGCAGCTCCGCTACAGCAGATGAAAAACTGTTTTTT.

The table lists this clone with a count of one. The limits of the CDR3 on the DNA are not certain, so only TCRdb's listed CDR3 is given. CDR3 amino acids: CASSNQRPFGNGTREITYEQYF. The J gene is TRBJ2-7, the V gene TRBV21-1; the table assigns TRBD2, which was not confirmed against the DNA. TRBV21-1 is termed a pseudogene. Including both end residues, the CDR3 is 22 amino acids long.

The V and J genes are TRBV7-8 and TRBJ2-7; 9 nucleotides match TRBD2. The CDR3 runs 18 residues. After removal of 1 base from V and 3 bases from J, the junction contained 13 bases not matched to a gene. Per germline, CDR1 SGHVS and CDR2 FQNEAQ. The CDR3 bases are TGTGCCAGCAGCTTAGACGGGGGGGTAGCGGGGGCAATCTACGAGCAGTACTTC. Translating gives CASSLDGGVAGAIYEQYF. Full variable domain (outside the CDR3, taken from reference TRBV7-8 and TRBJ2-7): GAGVSQSPRYKVAKRGQDVALRCDPISGHVSLFWYQQALGQGPEFLTYFQNEAQLDKSGLPSDRFFAERPEGSVSTLKIQRTQQEDSAVYLCASSLDGGVAGAIYEQYFGPGTRLTVT.

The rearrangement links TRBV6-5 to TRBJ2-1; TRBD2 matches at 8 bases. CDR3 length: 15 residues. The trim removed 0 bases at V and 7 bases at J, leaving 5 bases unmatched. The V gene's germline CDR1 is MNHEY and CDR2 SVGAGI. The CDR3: CASSYSPGGPNEQFF. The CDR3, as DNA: TGTGCCAGCAGTTACTCTCCGGGAGGGCCGAATGAGCAGTTCTTC.

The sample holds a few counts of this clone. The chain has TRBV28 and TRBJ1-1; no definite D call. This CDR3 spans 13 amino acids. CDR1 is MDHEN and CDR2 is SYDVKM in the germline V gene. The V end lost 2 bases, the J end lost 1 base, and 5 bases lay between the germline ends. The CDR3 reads CASSLIQNTEAFF. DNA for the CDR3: TGTGCCAGCAGTTTAATACAGAACACTGAAGCTTTCTTT.

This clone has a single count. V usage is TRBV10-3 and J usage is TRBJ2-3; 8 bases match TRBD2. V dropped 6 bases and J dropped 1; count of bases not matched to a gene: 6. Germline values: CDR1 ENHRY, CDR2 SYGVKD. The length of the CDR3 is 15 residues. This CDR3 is CAIRGKAGGTDTQYF. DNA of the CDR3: TGTGCCATCAGGGGAAAAGCGGGAGGCACAGATACGCAGTATTTT.

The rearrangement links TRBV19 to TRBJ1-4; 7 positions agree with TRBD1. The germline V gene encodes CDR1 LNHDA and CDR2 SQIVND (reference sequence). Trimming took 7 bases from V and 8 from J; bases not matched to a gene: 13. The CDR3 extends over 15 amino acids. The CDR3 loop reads CASKDRAALGEKLFF. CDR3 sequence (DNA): TGTGCCAGTAAAGACAGGGCGGCCCTAGGGGAAAAACTGTTTTTT. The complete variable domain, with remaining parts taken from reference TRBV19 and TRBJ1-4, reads DGGITQSPKYLFRKEGQNVTLSCEQNLNHDAMYWYRQDPGQGLRLIYYSQIVNDFQKGDIAEGYSVSREKKESFPLTVTSAQKNPTAFYLCASKDRAALGEKLFFGSGTQLSVL.

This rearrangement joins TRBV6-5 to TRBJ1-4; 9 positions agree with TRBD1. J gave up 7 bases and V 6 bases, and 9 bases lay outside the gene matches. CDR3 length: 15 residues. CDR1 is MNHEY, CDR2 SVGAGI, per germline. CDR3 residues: CASRRDRGFSEKLFF. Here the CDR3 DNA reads TGTGCCAGCAGGAGAGACAGGGGGTTCAGTGAAAAACTGTTTTTT.

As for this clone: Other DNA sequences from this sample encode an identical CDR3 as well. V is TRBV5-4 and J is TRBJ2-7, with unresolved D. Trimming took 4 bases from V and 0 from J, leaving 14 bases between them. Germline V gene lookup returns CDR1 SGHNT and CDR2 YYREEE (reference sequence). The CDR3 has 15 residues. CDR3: CASSPGNSISYEQYF. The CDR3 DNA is TGTGCCAGCAGCCCAGGAAACTCAATCTCCTACGAGCAGTACTTC.

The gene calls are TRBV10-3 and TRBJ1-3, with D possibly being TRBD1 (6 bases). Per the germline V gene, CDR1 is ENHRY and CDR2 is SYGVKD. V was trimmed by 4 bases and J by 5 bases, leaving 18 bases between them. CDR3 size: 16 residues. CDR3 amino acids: CAISGGFSGQRNTIYF. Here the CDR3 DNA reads TGTGCCATCAGTGGAGGGTTCTCCGGACAGCGAAACACCATATATTTT.

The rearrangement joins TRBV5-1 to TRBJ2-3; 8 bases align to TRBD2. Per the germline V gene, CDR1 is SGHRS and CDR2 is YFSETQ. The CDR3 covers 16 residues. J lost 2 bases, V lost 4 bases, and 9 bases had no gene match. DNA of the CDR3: TGCGCCAGCAGCCCCGGGAATAGCGGGAACACAGATACGCAGTATTTT. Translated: CASSPGNSGNTDTQYF. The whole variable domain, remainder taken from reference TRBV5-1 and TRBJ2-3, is KAGVTQTPRYLIKTRGQQVTLSCSPISGHRSVSWYQQTPGQGLQFLFEYFSETQRNKGNFPGRFSGRQFSNSRSEMNVSTLELGDSALYLCASSPGNSGNTDTQYFGPGTRLTVL.

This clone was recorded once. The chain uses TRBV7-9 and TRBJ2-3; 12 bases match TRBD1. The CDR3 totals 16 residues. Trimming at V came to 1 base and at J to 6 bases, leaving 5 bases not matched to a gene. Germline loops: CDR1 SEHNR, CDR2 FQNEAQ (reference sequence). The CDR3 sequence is CASSLGGQGAVDTQYF. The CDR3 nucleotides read TGTGCCAGCAGCTTAGGGGGACAGGGGGCAGTGGATACGCAGTATTTT. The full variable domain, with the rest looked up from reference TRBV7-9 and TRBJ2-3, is DTGVSQNPRHKITKRGQNVTFRCDPISEHNRLYWYRQTLGQGPEFLTYFQNEAQLEKSRLLSDRFSAERPKGSFSTLEIQRTEQGDSAMYLCASSLGGQGAVDTQYFGPGTRLTVL.